The 3 T cell receptor beta chains presented below share a single source sample, sequenced in a study of CD8+ T cells in alopecia areata. It was cDNA, reverse transcribed from extracted RNA, that served as the sequencing template. Sequencing used immunoSEQ multiplex PCR; TCRdb keeps in-frame clones, though not all of them. The data show 150,000 to 200,000 clones, around three fifths seen once. The source material was CD4+ T cells sorted from blood, sampled at week 0. These receptors all come from a human donor with alopecia areata.

This clone was picked up one time. This chain links TRBV5-6 with TRBJ1-6; D is possibly TRBD1 (6 bases). The CDR3 extends over 15 amino acids. The germline gives CDR1 SGHDT, CDR2 YYEEEE. Deletions cut 5 bases from V and 10 bases from J, with 19 bases between. The CDR3 sequence: CASRPTGAPVSPLHF. The CDR3 coding sequence is TGTGCCAGCAGGCCGACGGGGGCTCCAGTCTCACCCCTCCACTTT.

The V gene is TRBV30, the J gene TRBJ1-1, with a possible D match to TRBD1 (6 bases). The CDR3 sequence is 14 residues long. Trimming pared 4 bases from V and 1 base from J, leaving 13 bases between. Germline CDR1 is GTSNPN and CDR2 is SVGIG (reference sequence). The CDR3 nucleotides read TGTGCCTGGACCTTGGGGGGGCGGAACACTGAAGCTTTCTTT. As protein: CAWTLGGRNTEAFF.

The V gene is TRBV9, the J gene TRBJ2-1; 11 bases match TRBD1. The CDR3 runs to 15 residues. Losses at the gene ends were 4 bases for V and 6 bases for J; bases not matched to a gene: 6. The V gene's germline CDR1 is SGDLS and CDR2 YYNGEE. DNA for the CDR3: TGTGCCAGCAGCCCGGACAGGGGGCCGCTCAATGAGCAGTTCTTC. It is translated as CASSPDRGPLNEQFF.